Following are 8 T cell receptor beta chains from one sample sequenced in a study of T cell changes during pregnancy in multiple sclerosis. Here immunoSEQ multiplex PCR was the method, and the copy in TCRdb shows in-frame clones only, minus some. The sample has under 85,000 clones, about 91% seen once. The specimen was CD4+ T cells from peripheral blood mononuclear cells, collected in the third trimester of pregnancy. The source of these receptors is a female donor in good health, enrolled as a control in a pregnancy study.

The chain couples TRBV15 to TRBJ1-5, with 7 bases fitting TRBD1. The CDR3 is 16 residues long. Trimming took 0 bases from V and 2 from J; bases not matched to a gene: 4. Germline V gives CDR1 LNHNV, CDR2 YYDKDF (reference sequence). The CDR3: CATSRDQGQRNQPQHF. CDR3 in DNA: TGTGCCACCAGCAGAGATCAGGGACAGCGCAATCAGCCCCAGCATTTT. The full variable domain, its missing parts supplied by reference TRBV15 and TRBJ1-5, is DAMVIQNPRYQVTQFGKPVTLSCSQTLNHNVMYWYQQKSSQAPKLLFHYYDKDFNNEADTPDNFQSRRPNTSFCFLDIRSPGLGDTAMYLCATSRDQGQRNQPQHFGDGTRLSIL.

The chain uses TRBV7-9 and TRBJ2-3; D is possibly TRBD2 (6 bases). Germline values: CDR1 SEHNR, CDR2 FQNEAQ (reference sequence). This CDR3 comprises 16 residues. V lost 1 base to trimming and J lost 0 bases, with 11 bases between them. This CDR3 reads CASSLVLAGSTDTQYF. In DNA form, the CDR3 reads TGTGCCAGCAGCTTAGTACTGGCGGGGAGCACAGATACGCAGTATTTT.

This clone came up once. The rearrangement joins TRBV5-8 to TRBJ2-7; D may be TRBD2 (5 bases). CDR1 and CDR2 (germline): SGHTS, YDEGEE. There are 13 residues in the CDR3. Trimming left V 0 bases short and J 5 bases short, with 9 bases between. The CDR3 region has the DNA TGTGCCAGCAGCTTGGCGGGGTTGGACGAGCAGTACTTC. Translated, it gives CASSLAGLDEQYF. The whole variable domain, filled in from reference TRBV5-8 and TRBJ2-7, reads EAGVTQSPTHLIKTRGQQATLRCSPISGHTSVYWYQQALGLGLQFLLWYDEGEERNRGNFPPRFSGRQFPNYSSELNVNALELEDSALYLCASSLAGLDEQYFGPGTRLTVT.

This sequence joins TRBV30 and TRBJ1-2; 12 bases agree with TRBD1. Germline V gene sequence: CDR1 GTSNPN, CDR2 SVGIG (reference sequence). This CDR3 comprises 18 residues. With 3 bases clipped from V and 9 bases from J, the junction kept 20 bases outside the gene matches. The DNA of the CDR3 is TGTGCCTGGAGACGAGGTTTATGGGGGGGGACAGGGGGCGACAGCTACACCTTC. It specifies CAWRRGLWGGTGGDSYTF.

This clone was counted once. V and J are TRBV30 and TRBJ1-2; D call uncertain. The CDR3 spans 12 residues. The V gene's germline CDR1 is GTSNPN and CDR2 SVGIG (reference sequence). V was shortened by 4 bases and J by 8 bases, with 14 bases between the two germline ends. CDR3 sequence: CAWNQQLRGYTF. CDR3 DNA sequence: TGTGCCTGGAATCAACAGTTAAGAGGCTACACCTTC.

Turning to this clone: Other DNA sequences within the sample encode an identical CDR3. The rearrangement joins TRBV9 to TRBJ2-1, with TRBD1 identical over 7 bases. After removal of 4 bases from V and 6 bases from J, the junction contained 13 bases not matched to a gene. This CDR3 has 16 amino acids. CDR1 and CDR2 from the germline V gene are SGDLS and YYNGEE. The CDR3 DNA sequence: TGTGCCAGCAGCTCCCGAGCCAGGGGGTCGCCCAATGAGCAGTTCTTC. It specifies CASSSRARGSPNEQFF.

The count of this clone is one. The chain combines TRBV6-5 with TRBJ1-1, with D tentatively TRBD1 (6 bases). This CDR3 region has 13 residues. Germline V gene data show CDR1 as MNHEY and CDR2 as SVGAGI. The V and J ends lost 6 bases and 5 bases respectively, with 13 bases between them. The CDR3 is CASSRGPGTEAFF. The CDR3 bases are TGTGCCAGCAGCAGGGGTCCTGGGACTGAAGCTTTCTTT.

The rearrangement links TRBV28 to TRBJ1-2; TRBD1 matches at 12 bases. The CDR3 is 15 amino acids. CDR1 is MDHEN, CDR2 SYDVKM, per germline. The J segment lost 7 bases and the V segment lost 5 bases, leaving 8 bases of the junction unmatched. CDR3 protein: CASSPGGQGAAGYTF. For the CDR3, the DNA is TGTGCCAGCAGTCCTGGGGGACAGGGGGCCGCTGGCTACACCTTC.